This paragraph reports one T cell receptor beta chain. The antigen it binds to is not known. Qualities for individual bases were not recorded, and no much larger clone is one base off. The germline V gene encodes CDR1 SGHKS and CDR2 YYEKEE (reference sequence). Trimming leaves V shorter by 5 bases and J shorter by 4 bases, with the junction holding 8 bases beyond the gene matches. From the cysteine up to the phenylalanine, the CDR3 has a length of 16 residues. Of all the DNA, just the CDR3 is kept, 48 bases in frame from base 1. This record comes from a study of a mutant IDH1 vaccine in newly diagnosed glioma (dated by TCRdb to 2020 to 2022). Some background on the complete study: Vaccination started 4-6 weeks after radiotherapy alone, or was given together with temozolomide cycles in the groups whose treatment included chemotherapy. Six visits were used for peripheral blood collection: V03 (baseline), V05, V07, V10, V12 and V13. The week-35 safety follow-up took place at visit V12, and the week-47 end of study took place at visit V13. Of the roughly 33 treated patients, 62.5% were male and approximately 38% were female, and the mean age was roughly 40 years. Longitudinal TCRB deep sequencing was performed for roughly 25 treated patients wherever samples were available for exploratory analyses. Prior to enrollment, standard therapy consisting of radiotherapy alone, temozolomide alone, or radiochemotherapy with temozolomide had been administered to patients, with the combination being received by most patients.

The library relied on the immunoSEQ multiplex PCR assay. The hsTCRB Kit was used according to the manufacturer's protocol to amplify rearranged TCR beta chain sequences. TCRB libraries were sequenced on an Illumina MiSeq. The source study handled its data this way. Demultiplexing, trimming and gene mapping were performed with the kit vendor's proprietary platform. TCRdb carries this immuneACCESS record with in-frame sequences only. Its versions omit some clonotypes, under half of them owing to an unresolved V gene in the studies checked, with the rest unexplained. V and J calls and clone size are as listed in that table; D and trimming were resolved from the DNA. For this sample the table gives tens of thousands of clones, of which 82% were detected only once. The ten biggest clones cover around 3.8% of the sample. Summary of the overall study and its limitations: Immune responses induced by the vaccine were seen in roughly 95% of patients across multiple MHC alleles. Selection of PBMC samples for TCRB deep sequencing was based on availability. The authors noted that analyses of patient blood samples could not be reproduced because of sample limitations. Pseudoprogression seemed to be unrelated to changes in the top peripheral T cell clonotypes found by TCRB sequencing.

The time point label, as the study defines it: week 47, end of study. Every vaccine dose consisted of 300 ug of a 20-mer mutant IDH1 peptide in Montanide, administered subcutaneously together with topical imiquimod. Patients were given eight vaccinations, in weeks 1, 3, 5, 7, 11, 15, 19 and 23, which matched visits V03 through V10. Donors had newly diagnosed WHO grade 3 or 4 IDH1-mutant astrocytomas with loss of nuclear ATRX. The samples were drawn from NOA16, a multicentre, single-arm, open-label phase I trial in Germany that tested a mutant IDH1 peptide vaccine in humans for the first time. Genomic DNA for TCRB sequencing was extracted from EDTA blood using the DNeasy Blood and Tissue Kit.

The sample was PBMCs, taken from a glioma patient whose treatment included an IDH1 peptide vaccine. The chain couples TRBV5-5 to TRBJ2-6; TRBD1 agrees with 8 junctional bases. The receptor comes from a man aged 35 to 55 with glioma. Some clones in this sample may be carry-over from other donors' samples. The CDR3 sequence is CASRVGQGSGANVLTF. The DNA sequence reads TGTGCCAGCAGAGTAGGACAGGGATCGGGGGCCAACGTCCTGACTTTC.